This T cell receptor (beta chain) was recorded in a study of T cell changes during pregnancy in multiple sclerosis. The germline V gene has CDR1 SGHRS and CDR2 YFSETQ. J lost 3 bases, V lost 5 bases, and 9 bases had no gene match. CDR3 length: 16 residues. Sequenced by immunoSEQ multiplex PCR; TCRdb stores in-frame clones only, minus some. The table includes around 75,000 clones, roughly 91% detected once. This chain uses TRBV5-1 with TRBJ2-2, with 8 nucleotides matching TRBD1. Sequenced material: CD4+ T cells from peripheral blood mononuclear cells, taken in the third trimester of pregnancy. The source of this sequence is a female donor in good health, enrolled as a control in a pregnancy study. DNA of the CDR3: TGCGCCAGCAGTAGGGACAGGACCAGTTACACCGGGGAGCTGTTTTTT. It encodes CASSRDRTSYTGELFF.